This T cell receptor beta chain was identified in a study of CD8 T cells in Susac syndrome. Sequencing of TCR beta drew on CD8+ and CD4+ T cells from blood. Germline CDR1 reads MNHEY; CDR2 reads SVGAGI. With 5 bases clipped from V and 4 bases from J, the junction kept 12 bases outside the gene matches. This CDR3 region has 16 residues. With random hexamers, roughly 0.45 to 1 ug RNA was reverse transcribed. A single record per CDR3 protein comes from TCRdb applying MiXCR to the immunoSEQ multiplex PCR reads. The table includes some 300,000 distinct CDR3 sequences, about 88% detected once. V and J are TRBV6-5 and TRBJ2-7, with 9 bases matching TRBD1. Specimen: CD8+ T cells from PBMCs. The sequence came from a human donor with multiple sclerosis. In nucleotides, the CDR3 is TGTGCCAGCAGTCTCTCGGGACAGGGTCACGGGTACGAGCAGTACTTC. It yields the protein CASSLSGQGHGYEQYF.